The rows below give T cell receptor beta chains drawn from one sample of a study of blood T cell repertoires in COVID-19. The repertoire was sequenced with immunoSEQ multiplex PCR; TCRdb's copy has only in-frame clones and lacks some. The sample lists roughly 140,000 clones; about nine tenths were seen once. What was sequenced was peripheral blood. All receptors derive from a human donor in a cohort sampled during active COVID-19. Each CDR3 is given without its conserved first and last residue. A D gene is named only where the DNA matches it firmly.

.,TRBV21-1,TRBJ1-2,ASSNGRTAVPVGYT
.,TRBV19,TRBJ2-3,ASSIRRQPTPTHTDTQY
.,TRBV5-1,TRBJ1-2,ASSLGQANYGYT
.,TRBV5-3,TRBJ1-6,ARSYDRPKPLGSFH
.,TRBV6-5,TRBJ1-1,ASRRGGGNTEAF
TRBD2,TRBV5-1,TRBJ2-1,ASSFTGTSHNEQF
TRBD1,TRBV6-5,TRBJ2-7,ASRGTGTYEQY
.,TRBV12-3/TRBV12-4,TRBJ2-5,ASRFTGRETQY
.,TRBV7-6,TRBJ2-7,ASSQGTDPYEQY
TRBD1,TRBV4-3,TRBJ2-2,ASSQDPGQGAGELF
.,TRBV7-2,TRBJ1-1,ASTLSAGAARGAF
TRBD2,TRBV4-1,TRBJ2-2,ASSREPGWGLGRTGELF
.,TRBV21-1,TRBJ2-5,AGEGVQETQY
.,TRBV7-9,TRBJ2-7,ASSLATAVSYEQY
TRBD2,TRBV2,TRBJ2-7,ASRTGLAPTYEQY
.,TRBV20-1,TRBJ1-2,SVERNYGYT
TRBD2,TRBV7-8,TRBJ2-5,ASSFLSGGETQY
.,TRBV4-2,TRBJ2-2,ASSPSMGGRNTGELF
.,TRBV11-1,TRBJ2-5,ASSFPGGETQY
TRBD1,TRBV7-2,TRBJ1-5,ASGQGGNQPQH
TRBD1,TRBV5-6,TRBJ2-7,ASSLTGGLNEQY
.,TRBV7-2,TRBJ2-1,ASSLVGRRNEQF
.,TRBV18,TRBJ1-3,ASSFTGSPSGNTIY
.,TRBV19,TRBJ1-5,ASSSESNQPQH
.,TRBV18,TRBJ1-5,ASSPPHRGQPQH
.,TRBV4-1,TRBJ1-1,ASSQDRTTEAF
.,TRBV5-6,TRBJ1-5,ASSNRDSYQPQH
TRBD1,TRBV29-1,TRBJ1-5,SVETGDGDQPQH
.,TRBV24-1,TRBJ2-5,ATSDPDTASSRTQY
TRBD1,TRBV19,TRBJ2-7,ASSIRDRGSYEQY
.,TRBV19,TRBJ2-3,ASSIITATGTDTQY
.,TRBV4-1,TRBJ2-7,ASSQEMGLTHEQY
.,TRBV18,TRBJ1-6,ASSPLVSGVGTNSPLH
.,TRBV27,TRBJ2-7,ASSLISGGLSEQY
TRBD1,TRBV3-1/TRBV3-2,TRBJ2-1,ASSQETGQVNYNEQF
TRBD1,TRBV3-1/TRBV3-2,TRBJ1-5,ASSQSDRGPNQPQH
TRBD1,TRBV9,TRBJ2-5,ASSDGTGVFQETQY
.,TRBV10-3,TRBJ1-1,AISEREPAENTEAF
.,TRBV5-4,TRBJ1-1,ASTERGYMNTEAF
.,TRBV9,TRBJ2-5,ASSTLRGTGETQY
.,TRBV2,TRBJ1-5,ASRTPDARGQPQH
TRBD1,TRBV6-2/TRBV6-3,TRBJ2-1,ASSSTLVHPRTGGIEQF
TRBD1,TRBV5-1,TRBJ1-1,ASSTLTGDKRAF
TRBD2,TRBV11-2,TRBJ2-3,ASSLGLGGGDTQY
TRBD1,TRBV6-5,TRBJ1-2,ASSYSSMGQGRGYT
TRBD2,TRBV19,TRBJ2-7,ASSRAGVTYEQY
TRBD1,TRBV7-8,TRBJ2-5,ASSLQGQETQY
TRBD1,TRBV7-9,TRBJ1-1,ASSLDLQGAYSF
.,TRBV6-5,TRBJ2-5,ASSYSQPPAQY
.,TRBV7-7,TRBJ2-2,ASSRPDTGELF
.,TRBV10-2,TRBJ2-3,ASSEQSADTQY
TRBD1,TRBV3-1/TRBV3-2,TRBJ2-1,ASSQGGGQGTRRHEQF
.,TRBV4-1,TRBJ1-2,ASSQERQSDGYT
TRBD2,TRBV5-1,TRBJ2-5,ASSFTPGRRGGETQY
TRBD1,TRBV6-5,TRBJ1-2,ASSSGQGAGYT
.,TRBV19,TRBJ2-7,ASSIKQGTPYEQY
.,TRBV7-2,TRBJ2-1,ASSSQGHLGNEQF
.,TRBV4-2,TRBJ2-3,ASSQGAYSDTQY
TRBD1,TRBV6-5,TRBJ1-1,ASNLRDRGTEAF
.,TRBV7-2,TRBJ2-1,ASSLGRGGTYNEQF